The next 10 T cell receptor beta chains were all read from a single sample in a study of T cell changes during pregnancy in multiple sclerosis. Sequenced by immunoSEQ multiplex PCR; TCRdb stores in-frame clones only, minus some. The data hold 40,000 to 50,000 clones, with approximately 80% observed a single time. This specimen was CD4+ T cells from peripheral blood mononuclear cells, taken before pregnancy. Source of these receptors: a female donor with multiple sclerosis, enrolled in a pregnancy study.

The rearrangement links TRBV6-5 to TRBJ1-2; no definite D call. Germline-derived CDR1 and CDR2 are MNHEY and SVGAGI. V was trimmed by 6 bases and J by 5 bases, leaving 16 bases between them. This CDR3 contains 14 residues. DNA of the CDR3: TGTGCCAGCAGCCCCGCCCCGGTTCCATATGGCTACACCTTC. It codes for CASSPAPVPYGYTF.

This chain joins TRBV14 and TRBJ2-2, with TRBD2 identical over 9 bases. The CDR3 spans 16 residues. The germline gives CDR1 SGHDN, CDR2 FVKESK. The J segment lost 0 bases and the V segment lost 4 bases, leaving 3 bases of the junction unmatched. CDR3 loop: CASSPTSGTNTGELFF. In DNA form, the CDR3 reads TGTGCCAGCAGCCCGACTAGCGGAACGAACACCGGGGAGCTGTTTTTT.

The chain couples TRBV19 to TRBJ2-5; the match to TRBD1 covers 7 bases. The CDR3 spans 16 residues. Germline V gene lookup returns CDR1 LNHDA and CDR2 SQIVND (reference sequence). V trimming: 5 bases; J trimming: 5 bases; junction bases outside the gene matches: 14. CDR3 sequence reads: CASSSGSKGARETQYF. Written as DNA, the CDR3 is TGTGCCAGTAGTTCTGGATCGAAGGGGGCGCGGGAGACCCAGTACTTC. The full variable domain, its missing parts supplied by reference TRBV19 and TRBJ2-5, is DGGITQSPKYLFRKEGQNVTLSCEQNLNHDAMYWYRQDPGQGLRLIYYSQIVNDFQKGDIAEGYSVSREKKESFPLTVTSAQKNPTAFYLCASSSGSKGARETQYFGPGTRLLVL.

This clone turned up a few times. V and J are TRBV30 and TRBJ1-1, with a tentative D call TRBD1 (5 bases). This CDR3 contains 14 residues. Germline CDR1 reads GTSNPN; CDR2 reads SVGIG (reference sequence). The V and J ends lost 5 bases and 7 bases respectively, with 20 bases between them. The CDR3 DNA is TGTGCCTGGCGAAGGGGTTCAGCCACGATTGAAGCTTTCTTT. Translating gives CAWRRGSATIEAFF.

This chain connects TRBV6-1 to TRBJ2-3, with 16 bases matching TRBD2. The V and J ends lost 4 bases and 4 bases, in that order; junction bases with no gene match: 2. CDR1 is MNHNS, CDR2 SASEGT, per germline. CDR3 length: 16 residues. CDR3 sequence: CASSGGTSGGADTQYF. DNA for the CDR3: TGTGCCAGCAGTGGAGGGACTAGCGGGGGGGCAGATACGCAGTATTTT.

V and J are TRBV15 and TRBJ1-1; TRBD1 might be the D (6 bases). Germline loops: CDR1 LNHNV, CDR2 YYDKDF (reference sequence). This CDR3 contains 14 residues. Trimming stripped 2 bases from V and 4 bases from J, with 11 bases between. The CDR3 coding sequence is TGTGCCACCAGCAGATCAGGGGTGGGCACTGAAGCTTTCTTT. Its protein is CATSRSGVGTEAFF.

This chain connects TRBV5-1 to TRBJ2-5, with 7 positions matching TRBD1. The CDR3 has 15 amino acids. J was trimmed by 5 bases and V by 0 bases; bases with no gene match: 7. Germline V gene data show CDR1 as SGHRS and CDR2 as YFSETQ. The CDR3 spells CASSLEGRGWETQYF. The CDR3 nucleotides read TGCGCCAGCAGCTTGGAAGGCAGGGGGTGGGAGACCCAGTACTTC.

This clone was recorded once. The CDR3 nucleotides are TGTGCCTGGAGTGTCGGGACAGGGGATTCACCCCTCCACTTT. Residues: CAWSVGTGDSPLHF. This chain connects TRBV30 to TRBJ1-6; 10 bases match TRBD1. Germline V gives CDR1 GTSNPN, CDR2 SVGIG (reference sequence). Trimming cost V 0 bases and J 8 bases; bases outside gene matches: 1. The CDR3 contains 14 residues.

This rearrangement joins TRBV5-1 to TRBJ2-5, with 8 bases fitting TRBD2. The CDR3 consists of 13 residues. V was clipped by 6 bases and J by 1 base; unmatched bases: 2. Germline V gene sequence: CDR1 SGHRS, CDR2 YFSETQ. In DNA, the CDR3 is TGCGCCAGCAACCTAGCGGGCCAAGAGACCCAGTACTTC. As protein: CASNLAGQETQYF. The full variable domain, rest sourced from reference TRBV5-1 and TRBJ2-5, is KAGVTQTPRYLIKTRGQQVTLSCSPISGHRSVSWYQQTPGQGLQFLFEYFSETQRNKGNFPGRFSGRQFSNSRSEMNVSTLELGDSALYLCASNLAGQETQYFGPGTRLLVL.

This chain joins TRBV7-9 and TRBJ2-1; D is possibly TRBD2 (5 bases). V lost 1 base and J lost 2, with 12 bases in between. This CDR3 has 16 residues. Per the germline V gene, CDR1 is SEHNR and CDR2 is FQNEAQ (reference sequence). The CDR3: CASSLVSLTTYNEQFF. The CDR3 DNA reads as TGTGCCAGCAGCTTAGTTTCTTTGACTACCTACAATGAGCAGTTCTTC.